The entry below describes one T cell receptor (beta chain). These data originate in a study of T cells after yellow fever vaccination. The CDR3 runs 12 residues. Germline V gene sequence: CDR1 SEHNR, CDR2 FQNEAQ (reference sequence). Between the trimmed V and J ends, which lost 5 bases and 7 bases, there was a span of 9 bases. One entry per CDR3 protein, called by TCRdb with MiXCR from the 5' RACE reads. The repertoire holds some 600,000 distinct CDR3 sequences, with about 15% as singletons. The chain links TRBV7-9 to TRBJ1-5, with D possibly TRBD1 on 5 matching bases. The clonotype was recovered from a young man who received the YFV17D yellow fever vaccine. Sample: PBMCs, taken about 5 days after the first yellow fever vaccination. The CDR3, as DNA: TGTGCCAGCAGCCACGGGACCCAGCCCCAGCATTTT. Its protein is CASSHGTQPQHF.